These T cell receptor beta chains were read from a single sample in a study of blood T cells in healthy people across ages. MiXCR was run by TCRdb on the 5' RACE reads, yielding one entry per CDR3 protein. The sample carries some 900,000 distinct CDR3 sequences, approximately 49% recorded once. Sequencing was performed on blood. Receptors originate from a man aged 25-45 years in good health. Both conserved end residues are part of each CDR3. A D gene is named only where the DNA matches it firmly. Clone sizes are given selectively: once, few, many, or a class where the clone is expanded.

J gene: TRBJ1-6; V gene: TRBV7-2; D gene: NA; clone size: NA; CDR3 protein: CASSLRTDLPLHF; CDR3 DNA: TGTGCCAGCAGCTTACGAACAGATTTACCCCTCCACTTT
J gene: TRBJ2-2; V gene: TRBV4-1; D gene: NA; clone size: NA; CDR3 protein: CASSQEFYRIMGTGELFF; CDR3 DNA: TGCGCCAGCAGCCAAGAGTTCTATAGGATAATGGGGACCGGGGAGCTGTTTTTT
J gene: TRBJ1-5; V gene: TRBV6-5; D gene: TRBD1; clone size: NA; CDR3 protein: CASRTGQGGNQPQHF; CDR3 DNA: TGTGCCAGCAGAACAGGACAGGGAGGCAATCAGCCCCAGCATTTT
J gene: TRBJ2-7; V gene: TRBV20-1; D gene: TRBD1; clone size: NA; CDR3 protein: CSARKTGGIYEQYF; CDR3 DNA: TGCAGTGCTAGGAAGACAGGGGGCATCTACGAGCAGTACTTC
J gene: TRBJ1-2; V gene: TRBV27; D gene: TRBD1; clone size: NA; CDR3 protein: CASSGAGTGYYGYTF; CDR3 DNA: TGTGCCAGCAGCGGGGCCGGGACAGGGTACTATGGCTACACCTTC
J gene: TRBJ2-1; V gene: TRBV7-2; D gene: TRBD2; clone size: few; CDR3 protein: CASSSTSGGRQEQFF; CDR3 DNA: TGTGCCAGCAGTTCGACTAGCGGGGGTCGACAGGAGCAGTTCTTC
J gene: TRBJ2-5; V gene: TRBV28; D gene: NA; clone size: once; CDR3 protein: CASRHETQYF; CDR3 DNA: TGTGCCAGCAGGCATGAGACCCAGTACTTC
J gene: TRBJ1-2; V gene: TRBV7-2; D gene: TRBD1; clone size: NA; CDR3 protein: CASSYIGQADFYGYTF; CDR3 DNA: TGTGCCAGCAGCTACATCGGACAGGCCGATTTCTATGGCTACACCTTC
J gene: TRBJ2-1; V gene: TRBV27; D gene: NA; clone size: NA; CDR3 protein: CASSLEGLGSYNEQFF; CDR3 DNA: TGTGCCAGCAGTTTGGAAGGGTTGGGATCCTACAACGAGCAGTTCTTC
J gene: TRBJ2-3; V gene: TRBV4-3; D gene: NA; clone size: NA; CDR3 protein: CASSQLLTDTQYF; CDR3 DNA: TGCGCCAGCAGCCAGTTACTCACAGATACGCAGTATTTT
J gene: TRBJ2-5; V gene: TRBV20-1; D gene: NA; clone size: NA; CDR3 protein: CSARPMNQETQYF; CDR3 DNA: TGCAGTGCTCGACCGATGAACCAAGAGACCCAGTACTTC
J gene: TRBJ2-6; V gene: TRBV20-1; D gene: NA; clone size: NA; CDR3 protein: CSPRSPSSGANVLTF; CDR3 DNA: TGCAGTCCTAGGAGTCCCAGCTCTGGGGCCAACGTCCTGACTTTC
J gene: TRBJ1-5; V gene: TRBV28; D gene: TRBD1; clone size: NA; CDR3 protein: CASSLVKGAVVGNQPQHF; CDR3 DNA: TGTGCCAGCAGTTTAGTTAAGGGGGCAGTTGTAGGCAATCAGCCCCAGCATTTT
J gene: TRBJ2-7; V gene: TRBV4-3; D gene: NA; clone size: NA; CDR3 protein: CASSQVSTRRSEQYF; CDR3 DNA: TGCGCCAGCAGCCAAGTCTCAACCAGGCGGAGCGAGCAGTACTTC
J gene: TRBJ1-2; V gene: TRBV7-9; D gene: NA; clone size: once; CDR3 protein: CASSLIVRGQHYGYTF; CDR3 DNA: TGTGCCAGCAGCTTAATCGTCCGGGGGCAACACTATGGCTACACCTTC
J gene: TRBJ2-5; V gene: TRBV29-1; D gene: NA; clone size: once; CDR3 protein: CSVQEGRETQYF; CDR3 DNA: TGCAGCGTCCAGGAGGGGCGAGAGACCCAGTACTTC
J gene: TRBJ1-1; V gene: TRBV7-2; D gene: NA; clone size: NA; CDR3 protein: CASSPPIGGAFF; CDR3 DNA: TGTGCCAGCAGCCCCCCAATCGGGGGAGCTTTCTTT
J gene: TRBJ2-5; V gene: TRBV12-3/TRBV12-4; D gene: TRBD1; clone size: NA; CDR3 protein: CASTSTLQGSETQYF; CDR3 DNA: TGTGCCAGCACCTCTACACTACAGGGGTCAGAGACCCAGTACTTC
J gene: TRBJ1-2; V gene: TRBV5-1; D gene: NA; clone size: NA; CDR3 protein: CASSPGGPLYGYTF; CDR3 DNA: TGCGCCAGCAGCCCCGGGGGGCCTCTCTATGGCTACACCTTC
J gene: TRBJ2-7; V gene: TRBV6-2/TRBV6-3; D gene: TRBD1; clone size: many; CDR3 protein: CASSDRDRVYEQYF; CDR3 DNA: TGTGCCAGCAGTGACCGGGACAGGGTCTACGAGCAGTACTTC
J gene: TRBJ2-5; V gene: TRBV7-9; D gene: NA; clone size: few; CDR3 protein: CASSISAGETQYF; CDR3 DNA: TGTGCCAGCAGCATATCCGCGGGAGAGACCCAGTACTTC
J gene: TRBJ2-7; V gene: TRBV6-2/TRBV6-3; D gene: TRBD2; clone size: NA; CDR3 protein: CASSPIGLDFTYEQYF; CDR3 DNA: TGTGCCAGCAGCCCCATTGGACTAGACTTCACCTACGAGCAGTACTTC
J gene: TRBJ1-1; V gene: TRBV29-1; D gene: NA; clone size: NA; CDR3 protein: CSGGSNTEAFF; CDR3 DNA: TGCAGCGGCGGGAGTAACACTGAAGCTTTCTTT
J gene: TRBJ2-3; V gene: TRBV15; D gene: NA; clone size: NA; CDR3 protein: CATSRRQESTDTQYF; CDR3 DNA: TGTGCCACCAGCAGGCGACAGGAAAGCACAGATACGCAGTATTTT
J gene: TRBJ2-1; V gene: TRBV7-3; D gene: TRBD2; clone size: NA; CDR3 protein: CASSLNSPGLADYNEQFF; CDR3 DNA: TGTGCCAGCAGCTTAAATTCTCCCGGACTAGCGGACTACAATGAGCAGTTCTTC
J gene: TRBJ2-4; V gene: TRBV15; D gene: TRBD1; clone size: few; CDR3 protein: CATRTDREAKNIQYF; CDR3 DNA: TGTGCCACCAGGACCGACAGGGAGGCCAAAAACATTCAGTACTTC
J gene: TRBJ1-5; V gene: TRBV5-6; D gene: TRBD1; clone size: NA; CDR3 protein: CASSFYYAGQSNQPQHF; CDR3 DNA: TGTGCCAGCAGCTTTTACTACGCGGGACAGTCCAATCAGCCCCAGCATTTT
J gene: TRBJ1-2; V gene: TRBV20-1; D gene: NA; clone size: NA; CDR3 protein: CSASQGRTNYGYTF; CDR3 DNA: TGCAGTGCGTCCCAGGGACGGACAAACTATGGCTACACCTTC
J gene: TRBJ2-3; V gene: TRBV20-1; D gene: NA; clone size: NA; CDR3 protein: CSAPYSSPTDTQYF; CDR3 DNA: TGCAGTGCTCCCTACTCCTCCCCCACAGATACGCAGTATTTT
J gene: TRBJ2-7; V gene: TRBV20-1; D gene: TRBD2; clone size: NA; CDR3 protein: CSAVAGSGNEQYF; CDR3 DNA: TGCAGTGCTGTAGCGGGCAGTGGCAATGAGCAGTACTTC
J gene: TRBJ2-7; V gene: TRBV29-1; D gene: NA; clone size: NA; CDR3 protein: CSVAPGVYEQYF; CDR3 DNA: TGCAGCGTGGCCCCCGGGGTCTACGAGCAGTACTTC
J gene: TRBJ2-3; V gene: TRBV6-1; D gene: TRBD2; clone size: NA; CDR3 protein: CASSEVRGGSDTQYF; CDR3 DNA: TGTGCCAGCAGTGAAGTCCGGGGGGGATCAGATACGCAGTATTTT
J gene: TRBJ2-5; V gene: TRBV6-1; D gene: TRBD2; clone size: once; CDR3 protein: CAGRWLAGRETQYF; CDR3 DNA: TGTGCCGGCAGGTGGCTAGCGGGGAGAGAGACCCAGTACTTC
J gene: TRBJ2-3; V gene: TRBV14; D gene: TRBD2; clone size: few; CDR3 protein: CATGGTSTDTQYF; CDR3 DNA: TGTGCCACGGGGGGGACTAGCACAGATACGCAGTATTTT
J gene: TRBJ1-2; V gene: TRBV30; D gene: NA; clone size: few; CDR3 protein: CAWDPRDSSGYTF; CDR3 DNA: TGTGCCTGGGACCCCCGGGACTCATCGGGCTACACCTTC
J gene: TRBJ2-5; V gene: TRBV20-1; D gene: NA; clone size: NA; CDR3 protein: CSARDSAGAGNEQYF; CDR3 DNA: TGCAGTGCTAGAGATTCGGCGGGGGCCGGGAATGAGCAGTACTTC
J gene: TRBJ1-1; V gene: TRBV10-3; D gene: NA; clone size: NA; CDR3 protein: CAISDLGDEAFF; CDR3 DNA: TGTGCCATCAGTGATTTAGGGGATGAAGCTTTCTTT